The next 13 T cell receptor beta chains were all read from a single sample in a study of shared clonotypes between healthy human individuals. Some clones are missing from TCRdb's copy, which holds only in-frame ones; the method was immunoSEQ multiplex PCR. The sample yields 450,000 to 500,000 clones, 70% to 80% seen once. Input material: PBMCs. The receptors originated from a woman between 40 and 50 years old in good health. Some clones in this sample may be carry-over from other donors' samples.

This clone turned up a few times. This chain connects TRBV2 to TRBJ2-1; 13 bases agree with TRBD2. Unmatched junction bases numbered 3, after V lost 6 bases and J lost 10 bases. Germline V lookup: CDR1 SNHLY, CDR2 FYNNEI. CDR3 length: 13 residues. The CDR3 here is CASRLGLAGEQFF. The DNA for the CDR3 is TGTGCCAGCAGGTTGGGACTAGCGGGGGAGCAGTTCTTC.

V is TRBV19 and J is TRBJ2-7; maybe TRBD2 (5 bases). The J call may not be correct, given that the DNA end is closer to TRBJ2-1. The CDR3 has 16 amino acids. Looked up from germline, CDR1 is LNHDA and CDR2 is SQIVND (reference sequence). CDR3 sequence: CASSIGSGIGYNEQFF. The CDR3 nucleotides read TGTGCCAGTAGTATAGGGTCCGGGATCGGATACAATGAGCAGTTCTTC.

This clone has just a few counts. The CDR3 nucleotides are TGCGCCAGCAGCTGGGACAGGGTTGAAAAACTGTTTTTT. Encoded protein: CASSWDRVEKLFF. The chain is built from TRBV5-1 and TRBJ1-4, with 9 bases aligning to TRBD1. Germline trimming cut 3 bases from V and 7 bases from J; bases unmatched to any gene: 1. Germline CDR1 reads SGHRS; CDR2 reads YFSETQ. There are 13 residues in the CDR3.

Concerning this clone: This may arise from a read error, as a much more abundant clone is one base away. The chain couples TRBV4-2 to TRBJ2-7; weak D call: TRBD1 (6 bases). This CDR3 spans 13 amino acids. Germline lookup yields CDR1 LGHNA and CDR2 YNFKEQ. V lost 1 base and J 2 bases, leaving 6 bases between the germline ends. CDR3 sequence reads: CASSQGQAYEQYF. CDR3 DNA: TGTGCCAGCAGCCAAGGACAGGCCTACGAGCAGTACTTC.

The chain has TRBV6-4 and TRBJ2-1; D remains unclear. Germline-derived CDR1 and CDR2 are MRHNA and SNTAGT. The V and J ends lost 4 bases and 8 bases respectively, with 6 bases between them. The CDR3 length is 11 residues. The CDR3 here is CASSGFYEQFF. The CDR3 coding sequence is TGTGCCAGCAGTGGGTTCTATGAGCAGTTCTTC.

The chain employs TRBV27 and TRBJ2-2; D is uncertain. Trimming took off 7 bases at V and 6 bases at J, with 18 bases between the two ends. CDR1 is MNHEY and CDR2 is SMNVEV in the germline V gene (reference sequence). CDR3 size: 15 residues. This CDR3 reads CASNPTASIPGELFF. Here the CDR3 DNA reads TGTGCCAGCAACCCTACGGCCTCTATTCCCGGGGAGCTGTTTTTT.

This clone was detected many times. The chain carries TRBV7-8 and TRBJ2-5; D remains unclear. V shed 4 bases and J shed 5 bases, with 11 bases lying between them. Germline V lookup: CDR1 SGHVS, CDR2 FQNEAQ. CDR3 length: 13 amino acids. This CDR3 reads CASSSELGETQYF. The CDR3 DNA follows: TGTGCCAGCAGCTCGGAGTTGGGGGAGACCCAGTACTTC.

The chain joins TRBV28 to TRBJ1-2, with 9 positions matching TRBD1. J was trimmed by 8 bases and V by 6 bases; bases with no gene match: 7. CDR3 size: 13 residues. CDR1 MDHEN and CDR2 SYDVKM come from the germline V gene. CDR3 in DNA: TGTGCCAGCAGCACCGGGACAGGGTTCGGCTACACCTTC. The encoded protein is CASSTGTGFGYTF.

This chain connects TRBV6-5 to TRBJ2-7, with 10 nucleotides matching TRBD2. The CDR3 extends over 16 amino acids. Trimming removed 4 bases from V and 6 bases from J; junction bases left unmatched: 12. The germline gives CDR1 MNHEY, CDR2 SVGAGI. CDR3 amino acids: CASSSHPSGRSGEQYF. The CDR3 coding sequence is TGTGCCAGCAGTTCCCATCCTAGCGGGAGATCGGGCGAGCAGTACTTC.

In its sample, this clone was seen once. The J gene is TRBJ2-5, the V gene TRBV5-4; TRBD2 aligns across 11 bases. Germline lookup yields CDR1 SGHNT and CDR2 YYREEE (reference sequence). V trimming: 5 bases; J trimming: 2 bases; junction bases outside the gene matches: 5. The CDR3 is 15 amino acids. CDR3 sequence (DNA): TGTGCCAGCAGGTGGGGACTAGCGGTACAAGAGACCCAGTACTTC. It translates to CASRWGLAVQETQYF. Drawing the rest from reference TRBV5-4 and TRBJ2-5, the complete variable domain is ETGVTQSPTHLIKTRGQQVTLRCSSQSGHNTVSWYQQALGQGPQFIFQYYREEENGRGNFPPRFSGLQFPNYSSELNVNALELDDSALYLCASRWGLAVQETQYFGPGTRLLVL.

This clone showed up just a few times. The rearrangement links TRBV2 to TRBJ1-4, with D hard to call. The CDR3 length is 13 residues. V was shortened by 6 bases and J by 8 bases, with 13 bases between the two germline ends. The V gene's germline CDR1 is SNHLY and CDR2 FYNNEI. The CDR3 here is CASRGWASEKLFF. Written as DNA, the CDR3 is TGTGCCAGCAGGGGATGGGCTAGCGAAAAACTGTTTTTT.

V gene TRBV9 combines with J gene TRBJ2-1; 12 nucleotides line up with TRBD2. The J segment lost 5 bases and the V segment lost 4 bases, leaving 1 base of the junction unmatched. The CDR3 has 14 residues. Per germline, CDR1 SGDLS and CDR2 YYNGEE. CDR3 coding DNA: TGTGCCAGCAGCAGGACTAGCGGGAACAATGAGCAGTTCTTC. Its translation is CASSRTSGNNEQFF.

On this clone itself: The identical CDR3 is also encoded by other nucleotide sequences in the sample. The J gene is TRBJ2-1, the V gene TRBV7-2, with a possible D match to TRBD2 (6 bases). The V end lost 3 bases, the J end lost 0 bases, and 9 bases lay between the germline ends. The V gene's germline CDR1 is SGHTA and CDR2 FQGNSA. The CDR3 loop spans 15 amino acids. This CDR3 reads CASSFRGSSYNEQFF. The CDR3 DNA reads TGTGCCAGCAGCTTCCGGGGGAGCTCCTACAATGAGCAGTTCTTC.